This T cell receptor beta chain is drawn from a study of PD-L1 blockade in urothelial cancer. The overall study: About 90% of the roughly 30 patients comprised males who had bladder-origin urothelial cancer. Study-level results: More expansion of tumor-associated blood clones, seen at 3 weeks, marked durable-benefit patients.

Each PCR reaction had synthetic TCR analog templates spiked into it. Sequenced by immunoSEQ multiplex PCR; TCRdb stores in-frame clones only, minus some. Of about 35,000 clones in the sample, just over 35% are singletons; the top ten hold 8.9%. Many counts were recorded for this clone. Its matching antigen is unknown. Deletions cut 5 bases from V and 3 bases from J, with 13 bases between. The germline V gene encodes CDR1 MNHGY and CDR2 SAAAGT. There are 14 residues in the CDR3. The sequence came from a man aged 60 to 75 with urothelial cancer. The chain carries TRBV6-8 and TRBJ1-2; D gene uncertain. The sample here was tumor tissue, taken before atezolizumab (anti-PD-L1) treatment. CDR3 coding DNA: TGTGCCAGCAGTGAGATGTTACCCGACTATGGCTACACCTTC. Its protein is CASSEMLPDYGYTF.